This T cell receptor (beta chain) comes out of a study of blood T cell repertoires in COVID-19. Study-level background: Collection of acute and convalescent COVID-19 samples took place in the United States, Italy and Spain. T cells, B-cell-depleted T cells, or PBMCs supplied cDNA or gDNA.

Data came from immunoSEQ multiplex PCR; TCRdb stores just in-frame clones and leaves some out. The sample gives 130,000 to 150,000 clones, about 90% of which show up once; approximately 40% is in the top ten. Germline assignment: CDR1 LNHDA and CDR2 SQIVND (reference sequence). The V gene lost 6 bases and the J gene lost 4 bases, with 6 bases spanning the gap. The CDR3 covers 11 residues. J is TRBJ1-1 and V is TRBV19; D gene ambiguous. This TCR came from a man between 50 and 59 years old who had recovered from COVID-19. Source material: peripheral blood. CDR3 protein: CASSRPTEAFF. In DNA form, the CDR3 reads TGTGCCAGTAGCAGGCCCACTGAAGCTTTCTTT.